The 4 T cell receptor beta chains presented below share a single source sample, sequenced in a study of Ad26.COV2.S vaccination and SARS-CoV-2 variants. Treatment described: around 19 received Ad26.COV2.S at low or high dose, single or two shots; a few received placebo; per-sample allocation not given. Following the first vaccine or placebo injection, samples were taken on day 63. Assay used: immunoSEQ multiplex PCR; TCRdb lists only in-frame clones, some missing. The profile shows under 600,000 clones, roughly nine tenths of them singletons. The specimen was peripheral blood, collected in a trial of Ad26.COV2.S vaccine versus placebo. Every receptor here comes from a person aged 18-65 years who received the Ad26.COV2.S COVID-19 vaccine or a placebo.

This clone has only one observation. V is TRBV6-1 and J is TRBJ1-4; D is unresolved. Germline CDR1 is MNHNS and CDR2 is SASEGT. V was trimmed by 2 bases and J by 6 bases, leaving 7 bases between them. CDR3 length equals 13 residues. CDR3 protein: CASSERLDEKLFF. For the CDR3, the DNA is TGTGCCAGCAGTGAACGGCTCGATGAAAAACTGTTTTTT.

This rearrangement joins TRBV13 to TRBJ2-1; no clear D. Trimming shortened V by 0 bases and J by 5 bases, and 11 bases separated the two germline ends. The CDR3 spans 15 residues. Germline-derived CDR1 and CDR2 are PRHDT and FYEKMQ (reference sequence). As DNA, the CDR3 is TGTGCCAGCAGCTTAGGGGCCGCGCCTGACAATGAGCAGTTCTTC. It encodes CASSLGAAPDNEQFF.

This chain uses TRBV11-3 with TRBJ1-5; TRBD1 is a possible D gene (6 bases). CDR3 length equals 17 residues. V was shortened by 5 bases and J by 0 bases, with 17 bases between the two germline ends. Germline loops: CDR1 SGHNT, CDR2 YENEEA. The CDR3 DNA is TGTGCCAGCAGCATACGCCGGGACATCCATAGCAATCAGCCCCAGCATTTT. Amino acid sequence: CASSIRRDIHSNQPQHF.

The genes are TRBV6-4 and TRBJ2-2, with a possible D match to TRBD2 (5 bases). The CDR3 runs 13 residues. V was pared by 2 bases and J by 6 bases, with 7 bases between. The V gene's germline CDR1 is MRHNA and CDR2 SNTAGT. The CDR3 DNA follows: TGTGCCAGCAGTGACCTAGCCGCCGGGGAGCTGTTTTTT. This gives the protein CASSDLAAGELFF.